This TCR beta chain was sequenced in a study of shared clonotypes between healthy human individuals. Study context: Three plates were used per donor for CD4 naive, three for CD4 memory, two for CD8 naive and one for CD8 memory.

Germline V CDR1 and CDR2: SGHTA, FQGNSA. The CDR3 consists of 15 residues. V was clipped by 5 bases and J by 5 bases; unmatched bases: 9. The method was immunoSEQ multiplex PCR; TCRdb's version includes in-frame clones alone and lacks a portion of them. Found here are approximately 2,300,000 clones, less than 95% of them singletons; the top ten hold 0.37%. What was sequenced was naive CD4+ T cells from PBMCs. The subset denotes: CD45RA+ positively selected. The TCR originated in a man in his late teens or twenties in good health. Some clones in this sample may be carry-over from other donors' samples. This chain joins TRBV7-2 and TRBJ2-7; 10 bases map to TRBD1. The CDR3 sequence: CASSVRTGGIHEQYF. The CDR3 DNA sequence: TGTGCCAGCAGCGTACGGACAGGGGGAATCCACGAGCAGTACTTC.